The entry below describes one T cell receptor (beta chain). Clones were read by immunoSEQ multiplex PCR, and TCRdb kept only the in-frame ones, dropping some. The sample shows roughly 67,000 clones, around 90% of them seen only once. This entry is derived from a study of OX40 agonist ivuxolimab in advanced cancers. There are 15 residues in the CDR3. V dropped 3 bases and J dropped 0 bases, with 12 bases sitting between them. Germline assignment: CDR1 SGDLS and CDR2 YYNGEE. The chain has TRBV9 and TRBJ1-1; D unclear. The sequence came from an adult with an advanced solid tumor such as melanoma, head and neck, liver or kidney cancer. The source was CD4+ or CD8+ T cells sorted from blood, collected in a trial of the OX40 agonist ivuxolimab. The CDR3 DNA follows: TGTGCCAGCAGCGCCCCGGGTAACCTGAACACTGAAGCTTTCTTT. Translated, it gives CASSAPGNLNTEAFF.